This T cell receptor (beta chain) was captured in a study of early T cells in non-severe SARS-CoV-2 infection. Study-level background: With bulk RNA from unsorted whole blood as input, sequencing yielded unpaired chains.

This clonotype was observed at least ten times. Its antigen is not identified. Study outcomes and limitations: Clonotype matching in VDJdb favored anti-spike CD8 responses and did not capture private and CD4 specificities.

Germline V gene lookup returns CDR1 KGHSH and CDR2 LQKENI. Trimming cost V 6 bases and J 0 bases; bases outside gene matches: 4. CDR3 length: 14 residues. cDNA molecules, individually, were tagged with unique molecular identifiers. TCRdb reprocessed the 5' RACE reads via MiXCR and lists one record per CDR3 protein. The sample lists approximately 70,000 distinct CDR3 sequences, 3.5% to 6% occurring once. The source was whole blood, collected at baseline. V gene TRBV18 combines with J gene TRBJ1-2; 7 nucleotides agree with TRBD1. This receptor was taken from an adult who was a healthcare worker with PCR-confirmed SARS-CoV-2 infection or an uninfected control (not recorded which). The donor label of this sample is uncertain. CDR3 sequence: CASSRDRTNYGYTF. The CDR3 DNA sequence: TGTGCCAGCTCTCGGGACAGAACTAACTATGGCTACACCTTC.